This T cell receptor beta chain was sequenced during a study of blood T cell repertoires in COVID-19. All enrollees were roughly 18 to 90 years old and from 20 to 30 US areas. The CDR3 sequence is 14 residues long. With 5 bases clipped from V and 4 bases from J, the junction kept 4 bases outside the gene matches. The germline V gene has CDR1 KGHSH and CDR2 LQKENI. Per the original data handling: Quantification of nucleated cells was approximated via reference gene primer amplification. Profiling relied on immunoSEQ multiplex PCR, and the TCRdb table lists in-frame clones only, not all of them. Clonal size and the V and J genes are those of that table, whereas D and trimming came from the DNA. The sample records 250,000 to 300,000 clones, roughly 84% being singletons.

The source of this sequence is a man aged 50 to 59 who had recovered from COVID-19. The sequencing input was PBMCs or T cells enriched from blood (not recorded which). This chain links TRBV18 with TRBJ2-5; 10 positions agree with TRBD2. CDR3: CASSDSGRLETQYF. CDR3 DNA sequence: TGTGCCAGCTCAGATAGCGGGAGGCTAGAGACCCAGTACTTC.